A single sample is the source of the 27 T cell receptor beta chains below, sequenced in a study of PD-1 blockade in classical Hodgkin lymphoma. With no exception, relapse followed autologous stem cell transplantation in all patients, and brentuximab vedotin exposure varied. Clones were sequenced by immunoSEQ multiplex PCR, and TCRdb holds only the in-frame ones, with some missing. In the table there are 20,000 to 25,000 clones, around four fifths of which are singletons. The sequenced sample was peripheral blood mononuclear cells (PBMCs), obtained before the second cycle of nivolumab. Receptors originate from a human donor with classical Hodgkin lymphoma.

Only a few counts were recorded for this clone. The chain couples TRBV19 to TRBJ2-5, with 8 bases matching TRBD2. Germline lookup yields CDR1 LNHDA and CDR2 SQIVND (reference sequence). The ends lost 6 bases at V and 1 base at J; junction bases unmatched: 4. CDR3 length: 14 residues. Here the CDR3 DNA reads TGTGCCAGTAGGTTAGCGGGGACCCAAGAGACCCAGTACTTC. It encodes CASRLAGTQETQYF. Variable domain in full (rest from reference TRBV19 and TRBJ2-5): DGGITQSPKYLFRKEGQNVTLSCEQNLNHDAMYWYRQDPGQGLRLIYYSQIVNDFQKGDIAEGYSVSREKKESFPLTVTSAQKNPTAFYLCASRLAGTQETQYFGPGTRLLVL.

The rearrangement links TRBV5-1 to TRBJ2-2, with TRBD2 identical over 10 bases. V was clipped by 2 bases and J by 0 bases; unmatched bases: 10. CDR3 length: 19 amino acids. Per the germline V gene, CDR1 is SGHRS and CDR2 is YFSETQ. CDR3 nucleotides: TGCGCCAGCAGCTTAATTAGCGGGGGGCCCAACGCGAACACCGGGGAGCTGTTTTTT. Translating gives CASSLISGGPNANTGELFF. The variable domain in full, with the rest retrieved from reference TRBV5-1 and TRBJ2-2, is KAGVTQTPRYLIKTRGQQVTLSCSPISGHRSVSWYQQTPGQGLQFLFEYFSETQRNKGNFPGRFSGRQFSNSRSEMNVSTLELGDSALYLCASSLISGGPNANTGELFFGEGSRLTVL.

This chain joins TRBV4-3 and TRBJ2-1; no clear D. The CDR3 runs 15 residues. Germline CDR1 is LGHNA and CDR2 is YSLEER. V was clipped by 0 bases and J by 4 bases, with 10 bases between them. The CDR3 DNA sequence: TGCGCCAGCAGCCAAGATTACCAGAGTTACAATGAGCAGTTCTTC. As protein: CASSQDYQSYNEQFF.

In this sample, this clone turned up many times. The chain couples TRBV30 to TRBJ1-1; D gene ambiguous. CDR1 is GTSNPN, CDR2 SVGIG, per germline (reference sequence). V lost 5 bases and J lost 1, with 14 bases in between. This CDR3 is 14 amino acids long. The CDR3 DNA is TGTGCCTGGGAACTAGTGGTGGGGAACACTGAAGCTTTCTTT. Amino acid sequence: CAWELVVGNTEAFF.

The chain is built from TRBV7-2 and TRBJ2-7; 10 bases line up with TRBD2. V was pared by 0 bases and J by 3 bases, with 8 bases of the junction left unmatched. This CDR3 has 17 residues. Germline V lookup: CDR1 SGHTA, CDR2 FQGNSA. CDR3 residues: CASSLAPWTSGNYEQYF. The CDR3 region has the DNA TGTGCCAGCAGCTTAGCTCCCTGGACTAGCGGAAACTACGAGCAGTACTTC.

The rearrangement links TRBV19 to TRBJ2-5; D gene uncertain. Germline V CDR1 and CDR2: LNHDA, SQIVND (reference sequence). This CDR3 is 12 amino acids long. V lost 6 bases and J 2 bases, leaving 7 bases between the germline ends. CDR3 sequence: CASSQDQETQYF. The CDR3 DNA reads TGTGCCAGTAGCCAGGATCAAGAGACCCAGTACTTC.

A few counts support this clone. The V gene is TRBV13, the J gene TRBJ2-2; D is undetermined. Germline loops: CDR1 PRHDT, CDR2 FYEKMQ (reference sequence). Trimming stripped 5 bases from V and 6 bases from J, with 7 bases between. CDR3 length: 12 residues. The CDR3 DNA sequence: TGTGCCAGCAGCCTGGAAGCCGGGGAGCTGTTTTTT. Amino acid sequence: CASSLEAGELFF.

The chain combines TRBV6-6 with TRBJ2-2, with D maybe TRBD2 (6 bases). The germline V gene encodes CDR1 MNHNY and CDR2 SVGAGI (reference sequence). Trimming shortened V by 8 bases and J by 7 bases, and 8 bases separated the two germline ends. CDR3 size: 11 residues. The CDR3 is CASQGGGELFF. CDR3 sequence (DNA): TGTGCCAGCCAGGGAGGCGGGGAGCTGTTTTTT.

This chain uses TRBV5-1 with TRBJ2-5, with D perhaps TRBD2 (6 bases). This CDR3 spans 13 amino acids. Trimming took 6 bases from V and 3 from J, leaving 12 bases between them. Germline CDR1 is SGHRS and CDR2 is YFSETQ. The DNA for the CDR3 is TGCGCCAGCACGTTAACGGGAGAAGAGACCCAGTACTTC. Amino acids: CASTLTGEETQYF.

The CDR3 sequence: CASSYPGPPMNTEAFF. Written as DNA, the CDR3 is TGTGCCAGCAGTTACCCTGGACCGCCCATGAACACTGAAGCTTTCTTT. V and J are TRBV6-6 and TRBJ1-1, with D unclear. Germline CDR1 and CDR2: MNHNY and SVGAGI (reference sequence). V gave up 2 bases and J gave up 0 bases, with 13 bases separating them. This CDR3 spans 16 amino acids.

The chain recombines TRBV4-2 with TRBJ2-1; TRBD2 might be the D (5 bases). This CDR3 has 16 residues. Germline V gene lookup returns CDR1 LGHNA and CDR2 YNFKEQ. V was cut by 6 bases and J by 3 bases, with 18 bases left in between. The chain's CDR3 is CASSPSRAEVYNEQFF. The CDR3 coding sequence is TGTGCCAGCAGTCCCTCGCGGGCGGAGGTCTACAATGAGCAGTTCTTC.

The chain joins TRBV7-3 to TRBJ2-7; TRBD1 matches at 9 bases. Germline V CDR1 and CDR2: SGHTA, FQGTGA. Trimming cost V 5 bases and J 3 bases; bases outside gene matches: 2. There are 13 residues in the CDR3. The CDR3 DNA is TGTGCCAGCAGCCCGACAGGGGGCTACGAGCAGTACTTC. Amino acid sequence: CASSPTGGYEQYF.

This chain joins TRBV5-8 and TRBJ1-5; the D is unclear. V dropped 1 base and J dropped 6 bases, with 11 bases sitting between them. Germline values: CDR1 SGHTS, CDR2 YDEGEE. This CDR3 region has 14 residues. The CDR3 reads CASSLRGVSQPQHF. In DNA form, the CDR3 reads TGTGCCAGCAGCTTGCGCGGGGTTAGTCAGCCCCAGCATTTT.

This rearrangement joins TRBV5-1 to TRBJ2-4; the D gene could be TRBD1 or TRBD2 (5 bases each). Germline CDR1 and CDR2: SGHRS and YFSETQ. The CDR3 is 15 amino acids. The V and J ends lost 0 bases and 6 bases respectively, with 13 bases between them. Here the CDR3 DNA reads TGCGCCAGCAGCTTGGGGAGGACAACCTTAAACATTCAGTACTTC. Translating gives CASSLGRTTLNIQYF. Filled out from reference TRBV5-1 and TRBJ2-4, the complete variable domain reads KAGVTQTPRYLIKTRGQQVTLSCSPISGHRSVSWYQQTPGQGLQFLFEYFSETQRNKGNFPGRFSGRQFSNSRSEMNVSTLELGDSALYLCASSLGRTTLNIQYFGAGTRLSVL.

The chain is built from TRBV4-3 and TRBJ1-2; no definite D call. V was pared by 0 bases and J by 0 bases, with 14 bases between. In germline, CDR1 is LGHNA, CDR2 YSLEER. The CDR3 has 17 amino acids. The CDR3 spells CASSQDGSARANYGYTF. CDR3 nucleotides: TGCGCCAGCAGCCAAGATGGGAGTGCACGAGCTAACTATGGCTACACCTTC.

DNA of the CDR3: TGCAGCGTTGAAGATACAGGGATCGGCTCCTACGAGCAGTACTTC. It is translated as CSVEDTGIGSYEQYF. This chain connects TRBV29-1 to TRBJ2-7, with D tentatively TRBD1 (6 bases). V was pared by 0 bases and J by 0 bases, with 12 bases between. The CDR3 runs to 15 residues. Germline V gene lookup returns CDR1 SQVTM and CDR2 ANQGSEA.

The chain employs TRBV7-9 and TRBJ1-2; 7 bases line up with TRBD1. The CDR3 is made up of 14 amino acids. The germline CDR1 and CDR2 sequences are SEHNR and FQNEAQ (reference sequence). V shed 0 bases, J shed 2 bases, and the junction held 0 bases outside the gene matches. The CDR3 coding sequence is TGTGCCAGCAGCTTAGCGACAGGGAACTATGGCTACACCTTC. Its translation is CASSLATGNYGYTF.

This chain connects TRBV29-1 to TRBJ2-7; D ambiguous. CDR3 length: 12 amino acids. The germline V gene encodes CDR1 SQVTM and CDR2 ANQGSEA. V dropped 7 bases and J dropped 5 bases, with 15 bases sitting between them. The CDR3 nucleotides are TGCAGCGGGTCTCGGTGGGAAGACGAGCAGTACTTC. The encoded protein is CSGSRWEDEQYF.

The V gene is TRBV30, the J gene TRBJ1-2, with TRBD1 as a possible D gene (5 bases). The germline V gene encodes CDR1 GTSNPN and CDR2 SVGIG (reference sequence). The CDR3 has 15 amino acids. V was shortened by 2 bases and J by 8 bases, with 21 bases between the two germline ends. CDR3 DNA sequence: TGTGCCTGGAGTAACGGTGGGGCAGGCCGGGGGGGCTACACCTTC. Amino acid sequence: CAWSNGGAGRGGYTF. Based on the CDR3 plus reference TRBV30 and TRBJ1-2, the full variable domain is SQTIHQWPATLVQPVGSPLSLECTVEGTSNPNLYWYRQAAGRGLQLLFYSVGIGQISSEVPQNLSASRPQDRQFILSSKKLLLSDSGFYLCAWSNGGAGRGGYTFGSGTRLTVV.

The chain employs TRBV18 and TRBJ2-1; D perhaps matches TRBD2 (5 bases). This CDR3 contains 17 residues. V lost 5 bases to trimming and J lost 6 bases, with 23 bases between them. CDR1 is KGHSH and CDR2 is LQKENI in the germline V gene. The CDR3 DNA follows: TGTGCCAGCTCAACCCCTGGACTGGACCGTGCGGGCAATGAGCAGTTCTTC. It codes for CASSTPGLDRAGNEQFF.

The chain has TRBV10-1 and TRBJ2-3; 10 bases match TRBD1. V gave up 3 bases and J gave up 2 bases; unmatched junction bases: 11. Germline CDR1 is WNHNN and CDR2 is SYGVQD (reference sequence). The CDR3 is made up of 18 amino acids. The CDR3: CASSDFPRDRGFTDTQYF. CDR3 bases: TGCGCCAGCAGTGATTTCCCCCGGGACAGGGGCTTCACAGATACGCAGTATTTT.

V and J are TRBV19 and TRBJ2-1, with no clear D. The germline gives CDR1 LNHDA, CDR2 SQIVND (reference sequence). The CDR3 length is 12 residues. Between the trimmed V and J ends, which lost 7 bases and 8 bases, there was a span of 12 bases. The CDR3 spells CASTGGVDEQFF. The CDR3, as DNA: TGTGCCAGTACAGGCGGCGTAGATGAGCAGTTCTTC.

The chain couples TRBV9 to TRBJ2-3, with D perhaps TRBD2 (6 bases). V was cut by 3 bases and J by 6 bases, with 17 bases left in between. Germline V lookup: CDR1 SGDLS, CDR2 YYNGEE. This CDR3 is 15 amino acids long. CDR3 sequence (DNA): TGTGCCAGCAGCGCCCTTCGTAGCGGATCCGATACGCAGTATTTT. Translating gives CASSALRSGSDTQYF. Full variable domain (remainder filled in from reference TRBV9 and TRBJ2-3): DSGVTQTPKHLITATGQRVTLRCSPRSGDLSVYWYQQSLDQGLQFLIQYYNGEERAKGNILERFSAQQFPDLHSELNLSSLELGDSALYFCASSALRSGSDTQYFGPGTRLTVL.

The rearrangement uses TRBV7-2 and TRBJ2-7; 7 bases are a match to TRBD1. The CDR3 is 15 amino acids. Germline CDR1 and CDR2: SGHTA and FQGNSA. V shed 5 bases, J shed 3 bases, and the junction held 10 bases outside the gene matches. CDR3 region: CASSQITGTVYEQYF. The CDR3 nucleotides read TGTGCCAGCAGCCAGATAACCGGGACAGTCTACGAGCAGTACTTC.

CDR3 sequence reads: CASKGTSGRALQETQYF. The CDR3 DNA reads TGTGCCAGTAAGGGGACTAGCGGGAGGGCCCTCCAAGAGACCCAGTACTTC. The chain employs TRBV19 and TRBJ2-5, with TRBD2 matching over 16 bases. Trimming at V came to 7 bases and at J to 1 base, leaving 6 bases not matched to a gene. CDR3 length equals 17 residues. CDR1 and CDR2 from the germline V gene are LNHDA and SQIVND (reference sequence). Together with reference TRBV19 and TRBJ2-5, the CDR3 gives the full variable domain: DGGITQSPKYLFRKEGQNVTLSCEQNLNHDAMYWYRQDPGQGLRLIYYSQIVNDFQKGDIAEGYSVSREKKESFPLTVTSAQKNPTAFYLCASKGTSGRALQETQYFGPGTRLLVL.

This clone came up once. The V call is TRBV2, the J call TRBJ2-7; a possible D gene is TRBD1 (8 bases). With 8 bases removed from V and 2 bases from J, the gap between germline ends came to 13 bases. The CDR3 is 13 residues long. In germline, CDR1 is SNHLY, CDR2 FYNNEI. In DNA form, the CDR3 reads TGTGCCAGCGGGAGGGACAGGACCTACGAGCAGTACTTC. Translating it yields CASGRDRTYEQYF.

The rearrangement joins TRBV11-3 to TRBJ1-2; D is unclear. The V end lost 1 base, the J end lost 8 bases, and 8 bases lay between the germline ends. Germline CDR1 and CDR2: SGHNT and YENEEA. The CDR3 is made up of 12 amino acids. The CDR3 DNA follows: TGTGCCAGCAGCTTAGGAATATCAGGCTACACCTTC. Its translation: CASSLGISGYTF.